This paragraph covers one TCR beta chain sequence. Its specificity is unknown. This PCR relied on a set of 60 Vbeta primers and 13 Jbeta primers. The protocol was immunoSEQ multiplex PCR, while the TCRdb copy is restricted to in-frame clones and leaves out a portion. Among 180,000 or so clones listed, around four fifths were seen once. This sample is drawn from a study of cytomegalovirus exposure and HLA in healthy donors. On the study more broadly: In an earlier analysis, 90 million to 130 million unique TCR beta sequences were found from some 180 million T cells. Study outcomes and limitations: For TCR beta chains, V- and J-gene trimming was later linked to a missense DCLRE1C variant. In most subjects, TCR beta sequences reportedly gave accurate predictions of HLA-A and HLA-B alleles.

The TCR sequence derives from a woman aged 25 to 39 in good health and CMV-seronegative. Input material: PBMCs.

The CDR3 loop is CASSESRSGANVLTF. CDR3 sequence (DNA): TGTGCCAGCAGTGAATCTCGCTCTGGGGCCAACGTCCTGACTTTC. The chain is built from TRBV2 and TRBJ2-6, with D uncertain. With 2 bases removed from V and 0 bases from J, the gap between germline ends came to 5 bases. CDR1 is SNHLY, CDR2 FYNNEI, per germline. This CDR3 region has 15 residues.